The 2 T cell receptor beta chains listed next were all sequenced from one sample in a study of blood T cell repertoires in COVID-19. The assay was immunoSEQ multiplex PCR, and TCRdb's table has in-frame clones only and misses some. The sample includes fewer than 150,000 clones, about 85% of them seen just once. Material: peripheral blood. Receptors originate from a human donor in a cohort sampled during active COVID-19.

The sample holds a few counts of this clone. V usage is TRBV28 and J usage is TRBJ1-4; 7 bases match TRBD1. J lost 4 bases, V lost 5 bases, and 1 base had no gene match. CDR1 is MDHEN and CDR2 is SYDVKM in the germline V gene. CDR3 size: 13 residues. CDR3 nucleotides: TGTGCCAGCAGTCGACAGGGTAATGAAAAACTGTTTTTT. It yields the protein CASSRQGNEKLFF.

This clone has just a few counts. The chain has TRBV27 and TRBJ1-4; unclear D gene. This CDR3 has 14 amino acids. V was pared by 5 bases and J by 0 bases, with 7 bases between. Germline-derived CDR1 and CDR2 are MNHEY and SMNVEV (reference sequence). Here the CDR3 DNA reads TGTGCCAGCAGTCCGACTACAACTAATGAAAAACTGTTTTTT. Translated: CASSPTTTNEKLFF.